Listed here are 31 T cell receptor beta chains from one sample, sequenced in a study of T cell responses to AZD1222 COVID-19 vaccine. Sequencing was performed with immunoSEQ multiplex PCR; in TCRdb, only in-frame clones are kept and a portion is missing. The sample contains about 270,000 clones, 90% to 95% of which appear only once. The sample in question was peripheral blood, obtained 28 days after the second AZD1222 dose. The receptor set was obtained from an adult who received the AZD1222 COVID-19 vaccine.

This rearrangement joins TRBV5-1 to TRBJ2-4, with TRBD1 identical over 7 bases. The CDR3 covers 18 residues. CDR1 is SGHRS and CDR2 is YFSETQ in the germline V gene. Unmatched junction bases numbered 13, after V lost 4 bases and J lost 0 bases. The CDR3 nucleotides read TGCGCCAGCAGCCCGGGGACAGTCTGGGGGCAAGCCAAAAACATTCAGTACTTC. Protein: CASSPGTVWGQAKNIQYF. Supplemented by reference TRBV5-1 and TRBJ2-4, the full variable domain reads KAGVTQTPRYLIKTRGQQVTLSCSPISGHRSVSWYQQTPGQGLQFLFEYFSETQRNKGNFPGRFSGRQFSNSRSEMNVSTLELGDSALYLCASSPGTVWGQAKNIQYFGAGTRLSVL.

This chain joins TRBV24-1 and TRBJ1-5, with 12 positions matching TRBD1. Trimming at V came to 3 bases and at J to 8 bases, leaving 4 bases not matched to a gene. CDR1 and CDR2 (germline): KGHDR, SFDVKD. CDR3 length equals 15 residues. CDR3 in amino acids: CATSDPGTGGEPQHF. CDR3 bases: TGTGCCACCAGTGATCCTGGGACAGGGGGCGAGCCCCAGCATTTT.

V usage is TRBV6-2 or TRBV6-3 and J usage is TRBJ2-3; 8 nucleotides match TRBD2. V lost 4 bases to trimming and J lost 6 bases; unmatched junction nucleotides: 12. The CDR3 is 16 residues long. CDR1 and CDR2 from the germline V gene are MNHEY and SVGEGT. CDR3 in DNA: TGTGCCAGCAGTTCGATTGGGATAGCGGGAATGGATACGCAGTATTTT. It encodes CASSSIGIAGMDTQYF.

The CDR3 spells CASSQGATRSYGYTF. CDR3 in DNA: TGCGCCAGCAGCCAAGGCGCTACTAGAAGCTATGGCTACACCTTC. The chain uses TRBV4-1 and TRBJ1-2; no definite D call. This CDR3 is built from 15 residues. Trimming removed 1 base from V and 4 bases from J, with 13 bases in between. The germline gives CDR1 MGHRA, CDR2 YSYEKL.

This chain connects TRBV5-1 to TRBJ2-7; tentative D call: TRBD2 (5 bases). Trimming removed 1 base at V and 5 bases at J, with 7 bases between. The CDR3 has 12 residues. CDR1 is SGHRS and CDR2 is YFSETQ in the germline V gene. CDR3 DNA sequence: TGCGCCAGCAGCTTGTCCGGGGACGAGCAGTACTTC. Amino acids: CASSLSGDEQYF.

The rearrangement uses TRBV18 and TRBJ2-7, with unresolved D. Deletions cut 6 bases from V and 0 bases from J, with 12 bases between. The CDR3 loop spans 14 amino acids. CDR1 KGHSH and CDR2 LQKENI come from the germline V gene. The CDR3: CASSAGLSSYEQYF. As DNA, the CDR3 is TGTGCCAGCTCCGCCGGCCTGAGCTCCTACGAGCAGTACTTC.

This rearrangement joins TRBV2 to TRBJ1-2, with TRBD1 as a possible D gene (5 bases). V gave up 2 bases and J gave up 4 bases, with 8 bases separating them. The CDR3 is 13 amino acids. CDR1 is SNHLY, CDR2 FYNNEI, per germline. The CDR3 coding sequence is TGTGCCAGCAGTGAAAGGGGAGCCTATGGCTACACCTTC. Translation gives CASSERGAYGYTF. The full variable domain, in which reference TRBV2 and TRBJ1-2 provide the parts outside the CDR3, is EPEVTQTPSHQVTQMGQEVILRCVPISNHLYFYWYRQILGQKVEFLVSFYNNEISEKSEIFDDQFSVERPDGSNFTLKIRSTKLEDSAMYFCASSERGAYGYTFGSGTRLTVV.

This chain uses TRBV5-4 with TRBJ2-2; D remains unclear. The CDR3 extends over 12 amino acids. Looked up from germline, CDR1 is SGHNT and CDR2 is YYREEE (reference sequence). The V gene lost 2 bases and the J gene lost 8 bases, with 7 bases spanning the gap. The CDR3 DNA reads TGTGCCAGCAGCTTAGGGCCAGGGGAGCTGTTTTTT. This encodes CASSLGPGELFF.

The table lists this clone with a count of one. The rearrangement joins TRBV9 to TRBJ2-3, with 8 nucleotides matching TRBD2. This CDR3 has 17 residues. J gave up 2 bases and V 1 base, and 9 bases lay outside the gene matches. The germline V gene has CDR1 SGDLS and CDR2 YYNGEE. CDR3 nucleotides: TGTGCCAGCAGCGTACACGGGAGGGAGGGAAACACAGATACGCAGTATTTT. It encodes CASSVHGREGNTDTQYF.

This rearrangement joins TRBV19 to TRBJ1-2; D gene unclear. Germline V gene data show CDR1 as LNHDA and CDR2 as SQIVND (reference sequence). V lost 4 bases to trimming and J lost 2 bases, with 11 bases between them. The CDR3 spans 14 residues. This CDR3 is CASSTPGRNYGYTF. The CDR3 nucleotides are TGTGCCAGTAGTACTCCGGGCAGGAACTATGGCTACACCTTC.

The chain has TRBV5-4 and TRBJ2-7; no definite D call. Germline V gene lookup returns CDR1 SGHNT and CDR2 YYREEE (reference sequence). The CDR3 loop spans 13 amino acids. The V end lost 0 bases, the J end lost 3 bases, and 7 bases lay between the germline ends. The CDR3 bases are TGTGCCAGCAGCTTGGACGCCCTCTACGAGCAGTACTTC. Amino acid sequence: CASSLDALYEQYF.

The chain uses TRBV6-5 and TRBJ1-2; the D gene is possibly TRBD1 (6 bases). This CDR3 is built from 14 residues. Germline V CDR1 and CDR2: MNHEY, SVGAGI. The ends were cut back, 6 bases at V and 4 bases at J, with 15 bases in the middle. CDR3 coding DNA: TGTGCCAGCAGAAACAGGGAAAAAGGCTATGGCTACACCTTC. Its translation is CASRNREKGYGYTF.

The rearrangement uses TRBV3-1 (or the pseudogene TRBV3-2) and TRBJ2-7, with D perhaps assigned TRBD1 or TRBD2 (5 bases each). Germline CDR1 is LGHDT and CDR2 is YNNKEL (reference sequence). CDR3 length equals 13 residues. Trimming shortened V by 3 bases and J by 0 bases, and 6 bases separated the two germline ends. The chain's CDR3 is CASSQGDSYEQYF. CDR3 coding DNA: TGTGCCAGCAGCCAGGGGGACTCCTACGAGCAGTACTTC.

The V and J genes are TRBV7-3 and TRBJ1-1, with D unclear. V shed 4 bases and J shed 4 bases, with 10 bases lying between them. This CDR3 is 13 amino acids long. Germline V gene data show CDR1 as SGHTA and CDR2 as FQGTGA. The CDR3 sequence: CASSSLSTTEAFF. The CDR3 region has the DNA TGTGCCAGCAGCTCCTTATCTACCACTGAAGCTTTCTTT.

The chain recombines TRBV4-1 with TRBJ1-5; D ambiguous. CDR1 and CDR2 (germline): MGHRA, YSYEKL. Trimming pared 6 bases from V and 4 bases from J, leaving 16 bases between. CDR3 length equals 15 residues. CDR3 region: CASRLRALPNQPQHF. The CDR3 nucleotides read TGCGCCAGCAGGCTCCGGGCCCTTCCTAATCAGCCCCAGCATTTT.

The V and J genes are TRBV9 and TRBJ1-6, with a tentative D call TRBD1 (5 bases). CDR3 length: 13 amino acids. V was trimmed by 0 bases and J by 7 bases, leaving 5 bases between them. Germline CDR1 is SGDLS and CDR2 is YYNGEE. CDR3 bases: TGTGCCAGCAGCGTAGGGGGGAATTCACCCCTCCACTTT. Protein: CASSVGGNSPLHF.

The chain employs TRBV9 and TRBJ1-2, with D unresolved. CDR1 and CDR2 from the germline V gene are SGDLS and YYNGEE. The V end was cut by 4 bases, the J end by 3 bases, with 13 bases between. CDR3 length: 14 amino acids. DNA for the CDR3: TGTGCCAGCAGCCCAAGGGAGGGCTACTATGGCTACACCTTC. Encoded protein: CASSPREGYYGYTF.

This clone was observed a single time. This chain joins TRBV19 and TRBJ2-1, with TRBD2 matching over 9 bases. This CDR3 contains 16 residues. Germline trimming cut 5 bases from V and 6 bases from J; bases unmatched to any gene: 11. Germline values: CDR1 LNHDA, CDR2 SQIVND (reference sequence). CDR3 sequence reads: CASSFSPGLAGNEQFF. The CDR3 coding sequence is TGTGCCAGTAGTTTCTCCCCGGGACTAGCCGGCAATGAGCAGTTCTTC.

The CDR3, as DNA: TGTGCCAGCAGTTTCCCCGGGGTAGCGGTCTACGAGCAGTACTTC. Translated, it gives CASSFPGVAVYEQYF. V usage is TRBV6-6 and J usage is TRBJ2-7, with a possible D match to TRBD2 (6 bases). V lost 4 bases and J lost 3, with 16 bases in between. CDR1 and CDR2 from the germline V gene are MNHNY and SVGAGI (reference sequence). The CDR3 length is 15 residues.

The CDR3 protein is CATSRDRGSSYNEQFF. CDR3 coding DNA: TGTGCCACCAGCAGAGATCGGGGTAGCTCCTACAATGAGCAGTTCTTC. This chain links TRBV15 with TRBJ2-1, with D perhaps TRBD2 (5 bases). CDR1 LNHNV and CDR2 YYDKDF come from the germline V gene (reference sequence). With 0 bases removed from V and 0 bases from J, the gap between germline ends came to 9 bases. This CDR3 is 16 amino acids long.

The chain couples TRBV5-1 to TRBJ1-4, with TRBD1 matching over 10 bases. The trim removed 4 bases at V and 8 bases at J, leaving 5 bases unmatched. Germline CDR1 reads SGHRS; CDR2 reads YFSETQ. The CDR3 runs 14 residues. The DNA of the CDR3 is TGCGCCAGCAGCGACAGGGGGCTGAGGGAAAAACTGTTTTTT. Protein sequence: CASSDRGLREKLFF.

This clone was observed a single time. The chain employs TRBV18 and TRBJ1-2; 9 nucleotides line up with TRBD1. The CDR3 covers 15 residues. CDR1 and CDR2 from the germline V gene are KGHSH and LQKENI. The V segment lost 3 bases and the J segment 12 bases; nucleotides outside the gene matches: 14. The CDR3 coding sequence is TGTGCCAGCTCACCCCTTCCTCCGGGACAGGGCGTCCACACCTTC. This gives the protein CASSPLPPGQGVHTF.

The rearrangement uses TRBV4-3 and TRBJ1-6; TRBD1 matches 7 bases. With 3 bases clipped from V and 0 bases from J, the junction kept 2 bases outside the gene matches. The CDR3 totals 16 residues. Germline CDR1 reads LGHNA; CDR2 reads YSLEER. Written as DNA, the CDR3 is TGCGCCAGCAGCCAGCAGGGGGTCTCCTATAATTCACCCCTCCACTTT. Translating it yields CASSQQGVSYNSPLHF.

The rearrangement uses TRBV15 and TRBJ1-5; a weak D match, TRBD1 (5 bases). CDR1 is LNHNV and CDR2 is YYDKDF in the germline V gene (reference sequence). Trimming shortened V by 5 bases and J by 2 bases, and 16 bases separated the two germline ends. The CDR3 is 16 residues long. The CDR3 DNA is TGTGCCACCAGCCGACGCCAGGGTTCGGGCAATCAGCCCCAGCATTTT. Its protein product is CATSRRQGSGNQPQHF.

The J gene is TRBJ2-7, the V gene TRBV7-2, with TRBD2 matching over 7 bases. V lost 5 bases, J lost 1 base, and 8 bases stayed unmatched. The length of the CDR3 is 15 residues. Germline CDR1 reads SGHTA; CDR2 reads FQGNSA. In DNA form, the CDR3 reads TGTGCCAGCAGCCCCGTCGCGGGAGCATCCTACGAGCAGTACTTC. Translation: CASSPVAGASYEQYF.

The chain joins TRBV11-2 to TRBJ1-2; D gene unclear. V was pared by 1 base and J by 5 bases, with 5 bases between. CDR1 SGHAT and CDR2 FQNNGV come from the germline V gene. The length of the CDR3 is 12 residues. CDR3 loop: CASSLAQYGYTF. The CDR3 DNA reads as TGTGCCAGCAGCTTAGCCCAGTATGGCTACACCTTC. The variable domain in full, with the rest retrieved from reference TRBV11-2 and TRBJ1-2, is EAGVAQSPRYKIIEKRQSVAFWCNPISGHATLYWYQQILGQGPKLLIQFQNNGVVDDSQLPKDRFSAERLKGVDSTLKIQPAKLEDSAVYLCASSLAQYGYTFGSGTRLTVV.

The V call is TRBV2, the J call TRBJ2-7, with a possible D match to TRBD1 (6 bases). The CDR3 has 11 residues. Germline V gene sequence: CDR1 SNHLY, CDR2 FYNNEI. Between the trimmed V and J ends, which lost 5 bases and 12 bases, there was a span of 14 bases. The CDR3 DNA follows: TGTGCCAGCAGTTTGACAGGCTGGGCGTACTTC. Amino acid sequence: CASSLTGWAYF.

This clone has only one observation. The gene calls are TRBV18 and TRBJ2-3; D is ambiguous. Trimming removed 2 bases at V and 0 bases at J, with 15 bases between. The CDR3 totals 17 residues. The germline CDR1 and CDR2 sequences are KGHSH and LQKENI. The CDR3 nucleotides read TGTGCCAGCTCACCATTAGCCGATTCGTCTAGCACAGATACGCAGTATTTT. Translation: CASSPLADSSSTDTQYF.

V is TRBV21-1 and J is TRBJ2-6; TRBD2 was called by the table and not checked on the DNA. TRBV21-1 is assigned pseudogene status. The CDR3 spans 16 residues. The CDR3 bases are TGTGCCAGCAGCAAAGACTCTAGCTCTGGGGCCAACGTCCTGACTTTC. It is translated as CASSKDSSSGANVLTF.

The gene calls are TRBV19 and TRBJ1-5; a possible D gene is TRBD1 (5 bases). Trimming took 5 bases from V and 0 from J, leaving 11 bases between them. CDR3 length: 15 amino acids. Germline V lookup: CDR1 LNHDA, CDR2 SQIVND (reference sequence). DNA for the CDR3: TGTGCCAGTAGTTCAGGGCTATATAGCAATCAGCCCCAGCATTTT. Translation: CASSSGLYSNQPQHF. Drawing the rest from reference TRBV19 and TRBJ1-5, the complete variable domain is DGGITQSPKYLFRKEGQNVTLSCEQNLNHDAMYWYRQDPGQGLRLIYYSQIVNDFQKGDIAEGYSVSREKKESFPLTVTSAQKNPTAFYLCASSSGLYSNQPQHFGDGTRLSIL.

The V gene is TRBV7-2, the J gene TRBJ1-3; D not resolved. Deletions cut 0 bases from V and 5 bases from J, with 8 bases between. Germline V gene sequence: CDR1 SGHTA, CDR2 FQGNSA. The CDR3 runs to 14 residues. As DNA, the CDR3 is TGTGCCAGCAGCTTAGCCCAGTTGCGAAACACCATATATTTT. Encoded protein: CASSLAQLRNTIYF.